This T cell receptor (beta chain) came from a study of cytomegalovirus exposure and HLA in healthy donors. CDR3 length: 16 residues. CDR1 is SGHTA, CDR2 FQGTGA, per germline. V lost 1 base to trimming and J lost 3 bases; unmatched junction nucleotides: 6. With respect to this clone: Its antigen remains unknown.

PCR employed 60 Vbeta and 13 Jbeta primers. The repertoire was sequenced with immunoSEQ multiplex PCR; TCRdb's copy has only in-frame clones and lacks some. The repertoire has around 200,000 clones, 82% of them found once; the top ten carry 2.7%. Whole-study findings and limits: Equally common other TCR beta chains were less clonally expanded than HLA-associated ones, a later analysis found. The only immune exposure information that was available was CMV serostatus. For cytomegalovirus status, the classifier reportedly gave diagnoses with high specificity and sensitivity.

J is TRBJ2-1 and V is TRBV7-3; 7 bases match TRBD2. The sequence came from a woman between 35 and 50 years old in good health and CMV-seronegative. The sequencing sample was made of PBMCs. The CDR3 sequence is CASSLSAQRDYNEQFF. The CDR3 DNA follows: TGTGCCAGCAGCTTAAGCGCACAGCGGGACTACAATGAGCAGTTCTTC.